This T cell receptor (beta chain) was identified during a study of blood T cell repertoires in COVID-19. Looked up from germline, CDR1 is SGDLS and CDR2 is YYNGEE. The CDR3 covers 14 residues. Unmatched junction bases numbered 10, after V lost 3 bases and J lost 9 bases. Measured with immunoSEQ multiplex PCR; TCRdb has only the in-frame clones, and not every one. The sample records 50,000 or so clones, 90% being singletons. The chain uses TRBV9 and TRBJ1-1; 8 bases map to TRBD1. Sequenced material: peripheral blood. The origin of this receptor is a woman at least 80 years old with acute or convalescent COVID-19. This CDR3 reads CASSAQTGVGQAFF. CDR3 DNA sequence: TGTGCCAGCAGCGCCCAGACAGGGGTAGGGCAAGCTTTCTTT.